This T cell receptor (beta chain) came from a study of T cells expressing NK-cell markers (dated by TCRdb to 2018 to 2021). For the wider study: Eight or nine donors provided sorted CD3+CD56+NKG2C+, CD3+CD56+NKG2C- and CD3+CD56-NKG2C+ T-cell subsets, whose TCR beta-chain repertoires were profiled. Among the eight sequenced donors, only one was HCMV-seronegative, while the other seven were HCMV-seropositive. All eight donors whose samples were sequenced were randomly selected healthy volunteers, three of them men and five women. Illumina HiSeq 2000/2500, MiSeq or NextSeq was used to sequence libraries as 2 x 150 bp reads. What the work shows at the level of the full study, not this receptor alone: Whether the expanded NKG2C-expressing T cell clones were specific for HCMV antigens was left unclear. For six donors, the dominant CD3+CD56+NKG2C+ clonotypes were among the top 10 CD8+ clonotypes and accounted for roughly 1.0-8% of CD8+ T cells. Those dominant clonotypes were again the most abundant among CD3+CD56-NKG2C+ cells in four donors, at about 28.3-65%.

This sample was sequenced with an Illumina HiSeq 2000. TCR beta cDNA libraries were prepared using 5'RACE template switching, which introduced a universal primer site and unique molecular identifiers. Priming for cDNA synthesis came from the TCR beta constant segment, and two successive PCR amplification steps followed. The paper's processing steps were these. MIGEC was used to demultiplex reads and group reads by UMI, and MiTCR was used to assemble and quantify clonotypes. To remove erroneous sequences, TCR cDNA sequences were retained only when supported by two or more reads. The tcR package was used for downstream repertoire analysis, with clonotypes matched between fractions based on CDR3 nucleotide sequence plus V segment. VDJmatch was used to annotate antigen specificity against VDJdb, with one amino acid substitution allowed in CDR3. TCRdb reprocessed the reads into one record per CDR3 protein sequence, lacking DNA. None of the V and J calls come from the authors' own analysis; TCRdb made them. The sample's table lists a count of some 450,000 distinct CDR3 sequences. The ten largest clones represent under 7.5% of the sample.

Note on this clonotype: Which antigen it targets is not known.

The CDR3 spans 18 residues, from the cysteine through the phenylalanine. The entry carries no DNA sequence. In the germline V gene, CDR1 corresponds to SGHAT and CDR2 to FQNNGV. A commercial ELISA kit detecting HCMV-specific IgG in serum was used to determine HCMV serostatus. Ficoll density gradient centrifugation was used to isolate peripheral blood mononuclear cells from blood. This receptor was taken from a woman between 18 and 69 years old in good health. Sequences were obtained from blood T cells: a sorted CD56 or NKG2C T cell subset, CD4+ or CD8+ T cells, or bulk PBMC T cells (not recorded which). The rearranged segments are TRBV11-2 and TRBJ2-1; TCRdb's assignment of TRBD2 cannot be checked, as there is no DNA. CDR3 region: CASSHRSLAGGPGNEQFF.